Listed below are T cell receptor beta chains from one sample, sequenced in a study of T cell changes during pregnancy in multiple sclerosis. Assay used: immunoSEQ multiplex PCR; TCRdb lists only in-frame clones, some missing. The table shows tens of thousands of clones, with 94% occurring only once. The sample in question was peripheral blood, obtained in the second trimester of pregnancy. The receptors stem from a female donor in good health, enrolled as a control in a pregnancy study. CDR3s include the opening cysteine and the closing phenylalanine or tryptophan.

TRBV6-4	TRBJ2-1	CASSDSSGSPIEQFF
TRBV7-9	TRBJ2-3	CASSLAGRGTDTQYF
TRBV4-2	TRBJ2-1	CASSQEPLLNFRYNEQFF
TRBV7-6	TRBJ2-1	CASSLAAKRDFNEQFF
TRBV12-5	TRBJ2-7	CASGFTFRGQTYEQYF
TRBV5-5	TRBJ2-7	CASSLTGGVHEQYF
TRBV7-2	TRBJ2-5	CASSEEGLGETQYF
TRBV15	TRBJ2-4	CATRSRKAGGQNIQYF
TRBV5-1	TRBJ1-1	CASSSRGVGTEAFF
TRBV27	TRBJ2-2	CASSLGSAGELFF
TRBV10-3	TRBJ2-1	CAIIINEQFF
TRBV5-1	TRBJ2-1	CASSFADSSYNEQFF
TRBV6-1	TRBJ2-2	CASSEGVAGNTGELFF
TRBV27	TRBJ2-1	CASRQGGTSDYNEQFF
TRBV29-1	TRBJ2-1	CSVVGLAGGDNEQFF
TRBV27	TRBJ2-1	CASRASGMSSYNEQFF
TRBV28	TRBJ2-1	CASSLGAGLNEQFF
TRBV2	TRBJ1-2	CASSEYRENGYTF
TRBV7-2	TRBJ2-7	CASSLQGYEQYF
TRBV9	TRBJ2-1	CASSVVASRTNEQFF
TRBV6-5	TRBJ2-3	CASSYDRDSYTDTQYF
TRBV27	TRBJ2-2	CASSLLGQGTTGELFF
TRBV27	TRBJ2-7	CASGQTYEQYF
TRBV5-1	TRBJ1-2	CASSWTGGFDGYTF
TRBV25-1	TRBJ1-1	CAMFGTEAFF
TRBV6-5	TRBJ1-6	CASRDSQGKHSPLHF